This entry describes one T cell receptor (beta chain). Sequencing was performed with immunoSEQ multiplex PCR; in TCRdb, only in-frame clones are kept and a portion is missing. The sample lists tens of thousands of clones, approximately 80% occurring once. This record comes from a study of OX40 agonist ivuxolimab in advanced cancers. Background on the study: A history of anti-PD-1, anti-PD-L1 or anti-CTLA-4 therapy was acceptable, and more than 30% had some.

CDR1 and CDR2 (germline): ENHRY, SYGVKD. This CDR3 is built from 12 residues. Between the trimmed V and J ends, which lost 7 bases and 4 bases, there was a span of 8 bases. The TCR originated in an adult with an advanced solid tumor such as melanoma, head and neck, liver or kidney cancer. Sequencing used CD4+ or CD8+ T cells sorted from blood, obtained in a trial of the OX40 agonist ivuxolimab. V usage is TRBV10-3 and J usage is TRBJ2-1; no firm D call. In DNA form, the CDR3 reads TGTGCCATCAAAGACGAATACAATGAGCAGTTCTTC. It codes for CAIKDEYNEQFF.